This is a list of T cell receptor beta chains from one sample in a study of cytomegalovirus exposure and HLA in healthy donors. Produced via immunoSEQ multiplex PCR; TCRdb's table is partial and in-frame only. The table lists some 200,000 clones, 70% to 85% of them singletons. The sequenced sample consisted of PBMCs. The receptor set was obtained from a woman between 35 and 50 years old in good health and CMV-seronegative. Each CDR3 is given with its conserved first and last residue. D genes are given only for firm matches. Size is omitted from some rows. Given values are once, few, many or a class for expanded clones.

j_call: TRBJ2-7
cdr3_length: 13
v_call: TRBV4-2
clone_size: few
d_call: -
cdr3_nt: TGTGCCAGCAGCCTCCGGGACAACAACGAGCAGTACTTC
cdr3_aa: CASSLRDNNEQYF

j_call: TRBJ2-3
cdr3_length: 14
v_call: TRBV5-1
clone_size: -
d_call: TRBD1
cdr3_nt: TGCGCCAGCAGCCCGGCCAGACAGGGAGATACGCAGTATTTT
cdr3_aa: CASSPARQGDTQYF

j_call: TRBJ2-5
cdr3_length: 17
v_call: TRBV7-9
clone_size: -
d_call: TRBD2
cdr3_nt: TGTGCCAGCAGCCTATTAATCCGTCGGGGGGGCGGAGAGACCCAGTACTTC
cdr3_aa: CASSLLIRRGGGETQYF

j_call: TRBJ2-7
cdr3_length: 14
v_call: TRBV5-8
clone_size: -
d_call: TRBD2
cdr3_nt: TGTGCCAGCAGCTCGGGACTAGCGGGATTCGCCGGTCACTTC
cdr3_aa: CASSSGLAGFAGHF

j_call: TRBJ2-7
cdr3_length: 15
v_call: TRBV7-3
clone_size: -
d_call: TRBD1
cdr3_nt: TGTGCCAGCAGCCTCAAGCCGGGACAGACCTACGAGCAGTACTTC
cdr3_aa: CASSLKPGQTYEQYF

j_call: TRBJ1-1
cdr3_length: 17
v_call: TRBV7-2
clone_size: -
d_call: TRBD1
cdr3_nt: TGTGCCAGCAGCCGCGTCCCGGGACAGGGTTTTCGCACTGAAGCTTTCTTT
cdr3_aa: CASSRVPGQGFRTEAFF

j_call: TRBJ2-3
cdr3_length: 14
v_call: TRBV19
clone_size: once
d_call: -
cdr3_nt: TGTGCCAGTAGTATTACCCCCCGGAGGGATACGCAGTATTTT
cdr3_aa: CASSITPRRDTQYF

j_call: TRBJ1-6
cdr3_length: 13
v_call: TRBV30
clone_size: -
d_call: TRBD1
cdr3_nt: TGTGCCTGGGACAGGGGATCTAATTCACCCCTCCACTTT
cdr3_aa: CAWDRGSNSPLHF

j_call: TRBJ2-3
cdr3_length: 14
v_call: TRBV7-9
clone_size: -
d_call: TRBD2
cdr3_nt: TGTGCCAGCAGCTTGGGACTAGCCGGGGATACGCAGTATTTT
cdr3_aa: CASSLGLAGDTQYF

j_call: TRBJ1-5
cdr3_length: 13
v_call: TRBV6-5
clone_size: -
d_call: -
cdr3_nt: TGTGCCAGCAGTCGGGGAGGGGGTCAGCCCCAGCATTTT
cdr3_aa: CASSRGGGQPQHF

j_call: TRBJ2-5
cdr3_length: 16
v_call: TRBV5-5
clone_size: -
d_call: -
cdr3_nt: TGTGCCAGCAGCGACCAGAGGATAGGGGGTGCAGAGACCCAGTACTTC
cdr3_aa: CASSDQRIGGAETQYF

j_call: TRBJ2-4
cdr3_length: 16
v_call: TRBV6-1
clone_size: -
d_call: -
cdr3_nt: TGTGCCAGCAGTGAAAGCCCGTCCGCGGCCAAAAACATTCAGTACTTC
cdr3_aa: CASSESPSAAKNIQYF

j_call: TRBJ1-2
cdr3_length: 16
v_call: TRBV6-6
clone_size: -
d_call: -
cdr3_nt: TGTGCCAGCACCAGTTTGGGCCGGGCCCGACAGAATGGCTACACCTTC
cdr3_aa: CASTSLGRARQNGYTF

j_call: TRBJ2-3
cdr3_length: 16
v_call: TRBV7-2
clone_size: -
d_call: TRBD2
cdr3_nt: TGTGCCAGCAGCTTAGCCCGGACTAGCGGGGGAGATACGCAGTATTTT
cdr3_aa: CASSLARTSGGDTQYF

j_call: TRBJ2-7
cdr3_length: 12
v_call: TRBV10-2
clone_size: -
d_call: -
cdr3_nt: TGCGCCAGCAGGTACACTACCTACGAGCAGTACTTC
cdr3_aa: CASRYTTYEQYF

j_call: TRBJ2-7
cdr3_length: 20
v_call: TRBV9
clone_size: -
d_call: TRBD2
cdr3_nt: TGTGCCAGCAGCGTAGGACTAACCCGACTAGCGGGGGGGCTTATCTACGAGCAGTACTTC
cdr3_aa: CASSVGLTRLAGGLIYEQYF

j_call: TRBJ2-4
cdr3_length: 16
v_call: TRBV9
clone_size: -
d_call: TRBD2
cdr3_nt: TGTGCCAGCAGCGTAGGGCTAGCGGGGGGGCGGGACATTCAGTACTTC
cdr3_aa: CASSVGLAGGRDIQYF

j_call: TRBJ2-7
cdr3_length: 17
v_call: TRBV4-1
clone_size: -
d_call: TRBD2
cdr3_nt: TGCGCCAGCAGCCAAGAGCCACTAGCGGGGAGCTCTTACGAGCAGTACTTC
cdr3_aa: CASSQEPLAGSSYEQYF

j_call: TRBJ1-1
cdr3_length: 14
v_call: TRBV4-1
clone_size: -
d_call: -
cdr3_nt: TGCGCCAGCAGCCAAGTTTTAGGCGGAACTGAAGCTTTCTTT
cdr3_aa: CASSQVLGGTEAFF

j_call: TRBJ2-5
cdr3_length: 13
v_call: TRBV30
clone_size: -
d_call: -
cdr3_nt: TGTGCCTGTAATCCAGGGTTTCAAGAGACCCAGTACTTC
cdr3_aa: CACNPGFQETQYF

j_call: TRBJ1-1
cdr3_length: 14
v_call: TRBV5-4
clone_size: -
d_call: -
cdr3_nt: TGTGCCAGCAATAGGCCGGGTAGAGACACTGAAGCTTTCTTT
cdr3_aa: CASNRPGRDTEAFF

j_call: TRBJ2-3
cdr3_length: 15
v_call: TRBV25-1
clone_size: -
d_call: -
cdr3_nt: TGTGCCAGCAGTGGATCGGATCGCGGGTACGGAGAACAGTATTTT
cdr3_aa: CASSGSDRGYGEQYF

j_call: TRBJ2-1
cdr3_length: 14
v_call: TRBV5-1
clone_size: -
d_call: TRBD2
cdr3_nt: TGCGCCAGCACCCTGACTAGCGCCCACAATGAGCAGTTCTTC
cdr3_aa: CASTLTSAHNEQFF

j_call: TRBJ1-2
cdr3_length: 14
v_call: TRBV27
clone_size: -
d_call: -
cdr3_nt: TGTGCCAGCAGTTTATCTGCCAGTTCCTATGGCTACACCTTC
cdr3_aa: CASSLSASSYGYTF

j_call: TRBJ2-7
cdr3_length: 13
v_call: TRBV6-1
clone_size: -
d_call: -
cdr3_nt: TGTGCCAGCAGTGAACTGACAGCTTACGAGCAGTACTTC
cdr3_aa: CASSELTAYEQYF

j_call: TRBJ1-1
cdr3_length: 13
v_call: TRBV9
clone_size: -
d_call: -
cdr3_nt: TGTGCCAGCAGCTTGTACCAGGGCACTGAAGCTTTCTTT
cdr3_aa: CASSLYQGTEAFF

j_call: TRBJ2-7
cdr3_length: 14
v_call: TRBV28
clone_size: -
d_call: TRBD1
cdr3_nt: TGTGCCAGCAGTTACACAGGGGACTCCTACGAGCAGTACTTC
cdr3_aa: CASSYTGDSYEQYF

j_call: TRBJ2-1
cdr3_length: 16
v_call: TRBV5-6
clone_size: few
d_call: -
cdr3_nt: TGTGCCAGCAGCTTGGACCCCCTGCAGGTTTACAATGAGCAGTTCTTC
cdr3_aa: CASSLDPLQVYNEQFF

j_call: TRBJ1-2
cdr3_length: 14
v_call: TRBV28
clone_size: -
d_call: -
cdr3_nt: TGTGCCAGCAGTCCCACCGGACAGATCTATGGCTACACCTTC
cdr3_aa: CASSPTGQIYGYTF

j_call: TRBJ1-4
cdr3_length: 15
v_call: TRBV6-5
clone_size: -
d_call: -
cdr3_nt: TGTGCCAGCAGGACTTACATCGGAGGCAATGAAAAACTGTTTTTT
cdr3_aa: CASRTYIGGNEKLFF

j_call: TRBJ1-2
cdr3_length: 13
v_call: TRBV19
clone_size: -
d_call: -
cdr3_nt: TGTGCCAGTAGTATACAGGGCCAGGGCGGCTACACCTTC
cdr3_aa: CASSIQGQGGYTF

j_call: TRBJ2-7
cdr3_length: 16
v_call: TRBV5-4
clone_size: -
d_call: TRBD2
cdr3_nt: TGTGCCAGCAGCTTGCTGACTAGCGGACCTTCCTACGAGCAGTACTTC
cdr3_aa: CASSLLTSGPSYEQYF

j_call: TRBJ2-5
cdr3_length: 15
v_call: TRBV5-1
clone_size: -
d_call: TRBD1
cdr3_nt: TGCGCCAGCAGCAGGGACAGGGGGCGAGGAGAGACCCAGTACTTC
cdr3_aa: CASSRDRGRGETQYF

j_call: TRBJ2-3
cdr3_length: 16
v_call: TRBV5-1
clone_size: -
d_call: -
cdr3_nt: TGCGCCAGCAGCTTGGTGGGCGGACTAAGCACAGATACGCAGTATTTT
cdr3_aa: CASSLVGGLSTDTQYF

j_call: TRBJ1-1
cdr3_length: 13
v_call: TRBV7-2
clone_size: -
d_call: -
cdr3_nt: TGTGCCAGCAGCTTTTCGCGGAACACTGAAGCTTTCTTT
cdr3_aa: CASSFSRNTEAFF

j_call: TRBJ2-7
cdr3_length: 12
v_call: TRBV2
clone_size: -
d_call: -
cdr3_nt: TGTGCCAGCAGGGGCTCGGACTACGAGCAGTACTTC
cdr3_aa: CASRGSDYEQYF

j_call: TRBJ1-2
cdr3_length: 14
v_call: TRBV28
clone_size: once
d_call: TRBD1
cdr3_nt: TGTGCCAGCAGTTCCGGGACAGACAACTATGGCTACACCTTC
cdr3_aa: CASSSGTDNYGYTF

j_call: TRBJ1-5
cdr3_length: 14
v_call: TRBV7-2
clone_size: -
d_call: -
cdr3_nt: TGTGCCAGCAGCTCGGCATGGACTGATCAGCCCCAGCATTTT
cdr3_aa: CASSSAWTDQPQHF

j_call: TRBJ1-1
cdr3_length: 15
v_call: TRBV2
clone_size: -
d_call: TRBD1
cdr3_nt: TGTGCCAGCAGAGACCGGGACAGGGTGAACACTGAAGCTTTCTTT
cdr3_aa: CASRDRDRVNTEAFF

j_call: TRBJ1-4
cdr3_length: 13
v_call: TRBV10-2
clone_size: -
d_call: -
cdr3_nt: TGCGCCAGCAGTTTCCAGGGTGGAGAAAAACTGTTTTTT
cdr3_aa: CASSFQGGEKLFF

j_call: TRBJ2-2
cdr3_length: 16
v_call: TRBV5-6
clone_size: -
d_call: TRBD1
cdr3_nt: TGTGCCAGCAGCTCTCCTGACAGGGGATGGACCGGGGAGCTGTTTTTT
cdr3_aa: CASSSPDRGWTGELFF

j_call: TRBJ2-7
cdr3_length: 18
v_call: TRBV10-1
clone_size: -
d_call: TRBD2
cdr3_nt: TGCGCCAGCAGTGACCACCTAACGGGGGGGCCTGTCAGGAGCGAGCAGTACTTC
cdr3_aa: CASSDHLTGGPVRSEQYF

j_call: TRBJ1-3
cdr3_length: 16
v_call: TRBV7-8
clone_size: -
d_call: -
cdr3_nt: TGTGCCAGCAGCTTAGTGGGGGGACCCTCTGGAAACACCATATATTTT
cdr3_aa: CASSLVGGPSGNTIYF

j_call: TRBJ1-1
cdr3_length: 11
v_call: TRBV20-1
clone_size: -
d_call: -
cdr3_nt: TGCAGTGCTCAAGGACATTATGGGGCTTTCTTT
cdr3_aa: CSAQGHYGAFF

j_call: TRBJ2-7
cdr3_length: 14
v_call: TRBV27
clone_size: -
d_call: -
cdr3_nt: TGTGCCAGCAGTTCCCAGACAGGTCTTTACGAGCAGTACTTC
cdr3_aa: CASSSQTGLYEQYF

j_call: TRBJ1-5
cdr3_length: 13
v_call: TRBV5-1
clone_size: few
d_call: -
cdr3_nt: TGCGCCAGCAGCCAGGACAGTAATCAGCCCCAGCATTTT
cdr3_aa: CASSQDSNQPQHF

j_call: TRBJ2-2
cdr3_length: 12
v_call: TRBV29-1
clone_size: -
d_call: -
cdr3_nt: TGCAGCGTTGCAGGTTACACCGGGGAGCTGTTTTTT
cdr3_aa: CSVAGYTGELFF

j_call: TRBJ1-5
cdr3_length: 17
v_call: TRBV18
clone_size: -
d_call: TRBD1
cdr3_nt: TGTGCCAGCTCACCAGACAGGGGGCATTATCGCAATCAGCCCCAGCATTTT
cdr3_aa: CASSPDRGHYRNQPQHF

j_call: TRBJ2-6
cdr3_length: 15
v_call: TRBV6-5
clone_size: -
d_call: TRBD1
cdr3_nt: TGTGCCAGCAGGGAGAGGGGGCTTGGGGCCAACGTCCTGACTTTC
cdr3_aa: CASRERGLGANVLTF

j_call: TRBJ2-5
cdr3_length: 13
v_call: TRBV7-2
clone_size: few
d_call: TRBD1
cdr3_nt: TGTGCCAGCAGTGGGACAGGGCAAGAGACCCAGTACTTC
cdr3_aa: CASSGTGQETQYF

j_call: TRBJ1-1
cdr3_length: 13
v_call: TRBV9
clone_size: -
d_call: -
cdr3_nt: TGTGCCAGCAGCGTAGAAGGAGTCGGGGGAGCTTTCTTT
cdr3_aa: CASSVEGVGGAFF

j_call: TRBJ1-1
cdr3_length: 15
v_call: TRBV11-3
clone_size: -
d_call: TRBD1
cdr3_nt: TGTGCCAGCAGCTTAGAGTGGACAGGGGTCCCGGAAGCTTTCTTT
cdr3_aa: CASSLEWTGVPEAFF

j_call: TRBJ1-5
cdr3_length: 16
v_call: TRBV4-1
clone_size: -
d_call: -
cdr3_nt: TGCGCCAGCAGCCCCCGTCACTTGGGGCGCAATCAGCCCCAGCATTTT
cdr3_aa: CASSPRHLGRNQPQHF